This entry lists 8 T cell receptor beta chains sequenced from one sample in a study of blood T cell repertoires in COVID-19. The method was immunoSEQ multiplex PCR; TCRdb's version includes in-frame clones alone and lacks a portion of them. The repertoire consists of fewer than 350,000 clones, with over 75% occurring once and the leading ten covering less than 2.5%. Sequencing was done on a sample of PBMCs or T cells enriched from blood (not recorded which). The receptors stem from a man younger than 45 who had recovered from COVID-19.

CDR3 nucleotides: TGTGCCAGCAGCGTAGGGGAGGGGATCTATGGCTACACCTTC. Amino acids: CASSVGEGIYGYTF. V usage is TRBV9 and J usage is TRBJ1-2, with a possible D match to TRBD1 (5 bases). The CDR3 has 14 residues. Trimming left V 0 bases short and J 4 bases short, with 10 bases between. Germline assignment: CDR1 SGDLS and CDR2 YYNGEE.

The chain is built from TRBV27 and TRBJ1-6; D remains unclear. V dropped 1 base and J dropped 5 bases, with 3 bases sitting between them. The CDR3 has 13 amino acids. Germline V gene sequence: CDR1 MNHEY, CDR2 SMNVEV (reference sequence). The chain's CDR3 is CASSLFNNSPLHF. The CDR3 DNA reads TGTGCCAGCAGTTTATTTAATAATTCACCCCTCCACTTT.

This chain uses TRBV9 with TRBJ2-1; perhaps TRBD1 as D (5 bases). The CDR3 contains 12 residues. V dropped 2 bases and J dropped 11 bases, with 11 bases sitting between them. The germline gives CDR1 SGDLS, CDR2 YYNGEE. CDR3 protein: CASSVSKGQQFF. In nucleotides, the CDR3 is TGTGCCAGCAGCGTTTCCAAGGGGCAGCAGTTCTTC.

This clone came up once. CDR3 in DNA: TGTGCCAGCAGCTCCGGGACAGGCATCGGCGAGCAGTACTTC. Amino acid sequence: CASSSGTGIGEQYF. J is TRBJ2-7 and V is TRBV7-9; 8 positions agree with TRBD1. The V gene end was trimmed by 4 bases and the J gene end by 6 bases; junction bases not matched to a gene: 8. CDR1 is SEHNR, CDR2 FQNEAQ, per germline (reference sequence). The CDR3 is 14 residues long.

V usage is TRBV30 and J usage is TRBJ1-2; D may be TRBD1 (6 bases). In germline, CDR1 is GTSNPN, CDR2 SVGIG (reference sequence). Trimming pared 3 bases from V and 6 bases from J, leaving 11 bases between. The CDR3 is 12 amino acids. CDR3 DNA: TGTGCCTGGAGCGCGGACAGAAATGGCTACACCTTC. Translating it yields CAWSADRNGYTF. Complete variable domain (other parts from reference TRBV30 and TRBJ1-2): SQTIHQWPATLVQPVGSPLSLECTVEGTSNPNLYWYRQAAGRGLQLLFYSVGIGQISSEVPQNLSASRPQDRQFILSSKKLLLSDSGFYLCAWSADRNGYTFGSGTRLTVV.

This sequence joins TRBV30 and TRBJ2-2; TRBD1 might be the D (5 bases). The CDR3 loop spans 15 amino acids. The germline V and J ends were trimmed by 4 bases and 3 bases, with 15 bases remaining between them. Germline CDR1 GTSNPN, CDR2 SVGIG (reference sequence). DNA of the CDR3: TGTGCCTGGACACCTATTGACAGAGACACCGGGGAGCTGTTTTTT. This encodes CAWTPIDRDTGELFF.

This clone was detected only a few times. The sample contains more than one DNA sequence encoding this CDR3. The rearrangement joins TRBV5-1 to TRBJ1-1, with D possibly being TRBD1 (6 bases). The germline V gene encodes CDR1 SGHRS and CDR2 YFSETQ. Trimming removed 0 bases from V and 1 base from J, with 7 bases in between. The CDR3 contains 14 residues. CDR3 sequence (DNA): TGCGCCAGCAGCTTGGACAGGGCGAACACTGAAGCTTTCTTT. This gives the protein CASSLDRANTEAFF.

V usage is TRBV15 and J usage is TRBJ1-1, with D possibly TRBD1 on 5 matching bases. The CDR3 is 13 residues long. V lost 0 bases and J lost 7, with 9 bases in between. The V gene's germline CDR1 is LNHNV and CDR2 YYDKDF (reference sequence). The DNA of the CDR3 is TGTGCCACCAGCAGAGATCAGGGAGGTGAAGCTTTCTTT. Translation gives CATSRDQGGEAFF.